These T cell receptor beta chains were read from a single sample in a study of T cell repertoires in cytomegalovirus infection. Each CDR3 protein is one row after TCRdb ran MiXCR on the reads. The data show more than 650,000 distinct CDR3 sequences, with 35% seen just once and around 2.8% held by the top ten. Source material: PBMCs. The source of these receptors is a human donor in good health (CMV status not recorded). Some clones in this sample may be carry-over from other donors' samples. Each CDR3 is given with its conserved first and last residue. Fields, in order: D gene, clone size, J gene, V gene, CDR3 protein, CDR3 DNA. The D gene is left open where the match is weak. Size tells how often a clone was seen (once, few, many) or the class of an expanded clone, and some rows leave it out.

>TRBD1|.|TRBJ2-1|TRBV6-1
CASSPTGPTFKFF
TGTGCCAGCAGCCCGACAGGGCCCACTTTTAAGTTCTTC
>.|.|TRBJ2-2|TRBV28
CASSLPLKGTGELFF
TGTGCCAGCAGTCTTCCCCTGAAAGGCACCGGGGAGCTGTTTTTT
>.|.|TRBJ1-4|TRBV28
CASRQGLEKLFF
TGTGCCAGCAGGCAGGGTTTAGAAAAACTGTTTTTT
>.|.|TRBJ2-3|TRBV27
CASSLWGRQLVTDTQYF
TGTGCCAGCAGTTTATGGGGCCGGCAGCTCGTCACAGATACGCAGTATTTT
>.|.|TRBJ1-2|TRBV30
CAGGAHGYTF
TGTGCCGGCGGGGCGCATGGCTACACCTTC
>TRBD1|.|TRBJ2-2|TRBV10-2
CASSELGTANTGELFF
TGCGCCAGCAGTGAACTCGGGACAGCAAACACCGGGGAGCTGTTTTTT
>TRBD2|.|TRBJ2-3|TRBV7-4
CASSLGTKTHTDTQYF
TGTGCCAGCAGCCTCGGGACTAAAACACACACAGATACGCAGTATTTT
>TRBD1|few|TRBJ1-5|TRBV20-1
CSAGGQQNQPQHF
TGCAGTGCCGGGGGACAGCAAAATCAGCCCCAGCATTTT
>TRBD2|few|TRBJ2-3|TRBV7-9
CASSSSGIKDTQYF
TGTGCCAGCAGCAGTAGCGGGATTAAGGATACGCAGTATTTT
>TRBD1|.|TRBJ2-3|TRBV5-6
CASSFVGLTGGSDTQYF
TGCGCCAGCAGCTTTGTTGGGCTGACAGGGGGGTCAGATACGCAGTATTTT
>.|few|TRBJ2-4|TRBV28
CASSLPIAELAKNIQYF
TGTGCCAGCAGTTTACCCATAGCGGAACTAGCCAAAAACATTCAGTACTTC
>.|few|TRBJ1-2|TRBV28
CASTPEEIHYGYTF
TGTGCCAGCACCCCTGAGGAAATTCACTATGGCTACACCTTC
>.|.|TRBJ2-5|TRBV12-3/TRBV12-4
CASSLGQNEQETQYF
TGTGCCAGCAGTTTAGGCCAGAACGAACAAGAGACCCAGTACTTC
>TRBD2|.|TRBJ2-3|TRBV6-2/TRBV6-3
CASSHHPSGRTDTQYF
TGTGCCAGCAGTCACCACCCTAGCGGGAGAACCGATACGCAGTATTTT
>.|few|TRBJ1-2|TRBV12-3/TRBV12-4
CASSSTLTGYGYTF
TGTGCCAGCAGCTCGACATTGACAGGCTATGGCTACACCTTC
>.|.|TRBJ2-7|TRBV28
CASSTPERRSYEQYF
TGTGCCAGCAGTACTCCCGAGAGGCGCTCCTACGAGCAGTACTTC
>.|many|TRBJ2-7|TRBV7-2
CASSLEPWLGYEQYF
TGTGCCAGCAGCTTAGAGCCCTGGTTGGGCTACGAGCAGTACTTC
>TRBD2|.|TRBJ2-1|TRBV29-1
CSVGSGGAYSEQFF
TGCAGCGTTGGAAGCGGGGGGGCCTACAGTGAGCAGTTCTTC
>TRBD1|.|TRBJ2-3|TRBV10-3
CAISEAGGADTQYF
TGTGCCATCAGTGAGGCAGGGGGCGCGGATACGCAGTATTTT
>.|.|TRBJ2-5|TRBV28
CARIFRENQYF
TGTGCCCGCATTTTTCGGGAGAACCAGTACTTC
>.|.|TRBJ2-6|TRBV4-2
CASSQNLGAGANVLTF
TGTGCCAGCAGCCAGAACCTAGGCGCTGGGGCCAACGTCCTGACTTTC
>.|.|TRBJ2-7|TRBV5-1
CASSSGDSRNEQYF
TGCGCCAGCAGCTCGGGGGACAGTCGGAACGAGCAGTACTTC
>.|few|TRBJ2-1|TRBV30
CAWSTMGHEQFF
TGTGCCTGGAGTACGATGGGCCATGAGCAGTTCTTC
>.|.|TRBJ2-6|TRBV2
CASNKPDSPGANVLTF
TGTGCCAGCAATAAACCTGACAGTCCCGGGGCCAACGTCCTGACTTTC
>.|.|TRBJ1-4|TRBV7-8
CASSPRTRQTTNEKLFF
TGTGCCAGCAGCCCGAGGACCCGACAGACAACTAATGAAAAACTGTTTTTT
>.|.|TRBJ2-1|TRBV6-2/TRBV6-3
CASSYRLGTHNEQFF
TGTGCCAGCAGTTACCGATTGGGTACCCACAATGAGCAGTTCTTC
>.|.|TRBJ2-2|TRBV7-9
CASSPPGVTGELFF
TGTGCCAGCAGCCCCCCAGGGGTCACCGGGGAGCTGTTTTTT
>.|.|TRBJ1-1|TRBV11-3
CASTFLDSGEDTEAFF
TGTGCCAGCACCTTTTTGGACAGTGGGGAGGACACTGAAGCTTTCTTT
>TRBD1|.|TRBJ2-1|TRBV7-9
CASSLATYRDRGNEQFF
TGTGCCAGCAGCTTAGCCACCTACCGGGACAGGGGGAATGAGCAGTTCTTC
>.|few|TRBJ1-1|TRBV9
CASSPVGGLNTEAFF
TGTGCCAGCAGCCCAGTCGGTGGTCTCAACACTGAAGCTTTCTTT
>.|few|TRBJ1-5|TRBV6-1
CATHIGRTPGRNQPQHF
TGTGCCACCCACATCGGCAGGACACCGGGCCGCAATCAGCCCCAGCATTTT
>.|.|TRBJ2-6|TRBV28
CASTDLSGANVLTF
TGTGCCAGCACAGATCTCTCTGGGGCCAACGTCCTGACTTTC
>TRBD2|.|TRBJ2-1|TRBV19
CASTDLAGTRSYNEQFF
TGTGCCAGTACGGATCTAGCGGGAACCCGCTCCTACAATGAGCAGTTCTTC
>.|many|TRBJ2-6|TRBV7-2
CASSSVPSGANVLTF
TGTGCCAGCAGCTCAGTCCCCTCTGGGGCCAACGTCCTGACTTTC
>TRBD2|few|TRBJ2-1|TRBV6-1
CASSEFRGLEEQFF
TGTGCCAGCAGTGAATTCAGGGGACTAGAGGAGCAGTTCTTC
>TRBD2|many|TRBJ2-1|TRBV5-5
CASSLSGVPYNEQFF
TGTGCCAGCAGCCTCAGCGGGGTGCCCTACAATGAGCAGTTCTTC
>TRBD2|.|TRBJ2-3|TRBV15
CATSRERGATDTQYF
TGTGCCACCAGCAGAGAGCGGGGGGCCACAGATACGCAGTATTTT
>TRBD1|.|TRBJ2-7|TRBV6-5
CASSPTGTGRSYEQYF
TGTGCCAGCAGTCCCACGGGGACAGGGAGATCCTACGAGCAGTACTTC
>.|.|TRBJ2-2|TRBV27
CASRRGSPTNTGELFF
TGTGCCAGCAGAAGGGGGTCACCTACGAACACCGGGGAGCTGTTTTTT
>TRBD2|.|TRBJ2-1|TRBV19
CASSATSVYEQFF
TGTGCCAGTAGTGCGACTAGCGTGTATGAGCAGTTCTTC
>.|.|TRBJ2-2|TRBV7-6
CASSLRGITNTWELFF
TGTGCCAGCAGCTTACGGGGAATAACGAACACCTGGGAGCTGTTTTTT
>.|.|TRBJ2-5|TRBV14
CASSPSPGSEVTQYF
TGTGCCAGCAGCCCCTCTCCCGGGTCAGAGGTGACCCAGTACTTC
>.|few|TRBJ1-6|TRBV6-8
CASTNRGSNNSPLHF
TGTGCCAGCACCAACCGGGGCTCTAATAATTCACCCCTCCACTTT
>TRBD2|many|TRBJ2-7|TRBV7-8
CASSWGLAGAPSYEQYF
TGTGCCAGCAGTTGGGGACTAGCGGGAGCACCCTCCTACGAGCAGTACTTC
>.|.|TRBJ1-5|TRBV19
CASSIVEGTTQHF
TGTGCCAGTAGTATAGTTGAGGGCACAACCCAGCATTTT
>.|.|TRBJ1-5|TRBV19
CAISRGGQPQHF
TGTGCCATTAGTCGAGGAGGACAGCCCCAGCATTTT
>.|few|TRBJ1-1|TRBV24-1
CATRPTGQRDTEAFF
TGTGCCACCCGACCAACAGGGCAGAGGGACACTGAAGCTTTCTTT
>.|once|TRBJ2-1|TRBV4-1
CASSPKQGDEQFF
TGCGCCAGCAGTCCTAAACAGGGCGATGAGCAGTTCTTC
>.|.|TRBJ1-1|TRBV11-2
CASSLEEATEAFF
TGTGCCAGCAGCTTGGAGGAGGCCACTGAAGCTTTCTTT
>.|.|TRBJ2-2|TRBV12-3/TRBV12-4
CASSLKGTFANTGELFF
TGTGCCAGCAGTTTGAAGGGGACGTTCGCGAACACCGGGGAGCTGTTTTTT
>TRBD2|few|TRBJ2-2|TRBV28
CASSTSREVANTGELFF
TGTGCCAGCAGTACGTCCCGGGAGGTAGCGAACACCGGGGAGCTGTTTTTT
>.|.|TRBJ1-1|TRBV18
CASRRKGDTEAFF
TGTGCCAGCCGACGAAAGGGTGACACTGAAGCTTTCTTT
>.|few|TRBJ1-5|TRBV12-3/TRBV12-4
CASSSPTTSNQPQHF
TGTGCCAGCAGTTCGCCGACCACGAGCAATCAGCCCCAGCATTTT
>.|.|TRBJ2-2|TRBV19
CASRALHTGELFF
TGTGCCAGTAGGGCCCTGCACACCGGGGAGCTGTTTTTT
>TRBD1|many|TRBJ1-5|TRBV7-8
CASSLGAGQGAYYSNQPQHF
TGTGCCAGCAGCTTAGGTGCAGGACAGGGGGCCTACTATAGCAATCAGCCCCAGCATTTT
>.|.|TRBJ1-4|TRBV20-1
CSASGPGTRAEKLFF
TGCAGTGCTAGTGGCCCCGGGACACGGGCGGAAAAACTGTTTTTT
>TRBD2|.|TRBJ2-3|TRBV18
CASSPLGAGMADTQYF
TGTGCCAGCTCACCATTAGGAGCGGGAATGGCAGATACGCAGTATTTT
>.|few|TRBJ2-7|TRBV7-8
CASSLALEVSEQYF
TGTGCCAGCAGCTTAGCGCTTGAGGTGAGCGAGCAGTACTTC
>.|few|TRBJ1-5|TRBV12-3/TRBV12-4
CASSFGGRSNQPQHF
TGTGCCAGCAGTTTCGGAGGGCGAAGCAATCAGCCCCAGCATTTT
>.|many|TRBJ1-2|TRBV7-9
CASSPTGTTGYGYTF
TGTGCCAGCAGCCCCACCGGGACAACAGGTTATGGCTACACCTTC